This T cell receptor (beta chain) was sequenced in a study of T cells after yellow fever vaccination. Overall study: The authors prepared low-cell-number fractions using SMART-Seq v4 Ultra Low Input. General study findings and limits: The study found a weaker secondary response that peaked faster, day 5 versus 15. Once the booster was given, most primary-vaccination clones reappeared, at 95% to 97% for CD4 and 85% to 90% for CD8.

Researchers made TCR cDNA using 5'RACE template switching, and this step added a universal primer site and UMIs. TCRdb reprocessed the 5' RACE reads via MiXCR and lists one record per CDR3 protein. The top ten clones hold 20% to 25% of a sample with roughly 330,000 distinct CDR3 sequences, approximately 4.2% of them seen once. This clonotype came up many times. What it binds is not known. Sequencing used PBMCs, obtained 5 days after the yellow fever booster vaccination. This TCR derives from a man aged 18-30 years who received the YFV17D yellow fever vaccine.

The CDR3 DNA follows: TGTGCCAGCAGCCCCAGGGGGGTGGGCGACGAGCAGTACTTC. Its translation is CASSPRGVGDEQYF. The rearrangement uses TRBV4-2 and TRBJ2-7, with D possibly matching TRBD1 (7 bases). Trimming removed 4 bases at V and 5 bases at J, with 15 bases between. Germline CDR1 reads LGHNA; CDR2 reads YNFKEQ. The CDR3 consists of 14 residues.